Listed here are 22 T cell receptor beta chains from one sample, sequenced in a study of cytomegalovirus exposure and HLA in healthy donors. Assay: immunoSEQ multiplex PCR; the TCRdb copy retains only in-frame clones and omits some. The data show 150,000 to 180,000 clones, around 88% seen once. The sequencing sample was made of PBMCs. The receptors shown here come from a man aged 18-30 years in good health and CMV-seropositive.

CDR3: CASSARTAQGAETQYF. Written as DNA, the CDR3 is TGTGCCAGTAGTGCAAGGACGGCACAGGGTGCAGAGACCCAGTACTTC. V is TRBV19 and J is TRBJ2-5, with D possibly being TRBD1 (6 bases). The CDR3 consists of 16 residues. The V end lost 5 bases, the J end lost 4 bases, and 20 bases lay between the germline ends. Germline loops: CDR1 LNHDA, CDR2 SQIVND (reference sequence).

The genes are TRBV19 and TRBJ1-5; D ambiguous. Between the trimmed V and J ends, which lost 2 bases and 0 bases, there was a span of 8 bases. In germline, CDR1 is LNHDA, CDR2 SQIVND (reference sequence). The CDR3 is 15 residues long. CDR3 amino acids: CASSISPDSNQPQHF. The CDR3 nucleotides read TGTGCCAGTAGTATATCACCAGATAGCAATCAGCCCCAGCATTTT.

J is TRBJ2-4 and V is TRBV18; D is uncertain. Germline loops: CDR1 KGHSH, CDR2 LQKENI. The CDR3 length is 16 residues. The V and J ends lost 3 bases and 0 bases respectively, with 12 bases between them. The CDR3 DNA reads TGTGCCAGCTCACCGGCGGTTAATCTAGCCAAAAACATTCAGTACTTC. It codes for CASSPAVNLAKNIQYF.

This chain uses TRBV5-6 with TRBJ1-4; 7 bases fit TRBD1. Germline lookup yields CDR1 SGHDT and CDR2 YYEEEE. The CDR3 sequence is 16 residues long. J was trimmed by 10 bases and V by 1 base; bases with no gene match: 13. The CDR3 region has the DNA TGTGCCAGCAGCTTGACGGGGGGGACAGAGGGCGCAAAACTGTTTTTT. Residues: CASSLTGGTEGAKLFF.

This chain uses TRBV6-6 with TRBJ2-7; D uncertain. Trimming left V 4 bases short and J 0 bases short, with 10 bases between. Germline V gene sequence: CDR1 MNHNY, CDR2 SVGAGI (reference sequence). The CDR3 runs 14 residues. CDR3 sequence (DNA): TGTGCCAGCAGTTCCGGGTTGGTCTCCTACGAGCAGTACTTC. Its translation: CASSSGLVSYEQYF.

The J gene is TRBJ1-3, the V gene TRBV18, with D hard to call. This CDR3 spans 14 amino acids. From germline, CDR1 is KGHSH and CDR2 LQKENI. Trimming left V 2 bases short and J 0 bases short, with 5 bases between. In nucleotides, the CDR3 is TGTGCCAGCTCACCAAACAGCTCTGGAAACACCATATATTTT. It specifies CASSPNSSGNTIYF.

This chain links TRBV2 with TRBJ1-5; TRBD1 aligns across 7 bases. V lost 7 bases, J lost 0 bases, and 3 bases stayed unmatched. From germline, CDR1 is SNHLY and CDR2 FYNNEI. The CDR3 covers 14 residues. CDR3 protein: CASMGQISNQPQHF. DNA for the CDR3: TGTGCCAGCATGGGACAGATTAGCAATCAGCCCCAGCATTTT.

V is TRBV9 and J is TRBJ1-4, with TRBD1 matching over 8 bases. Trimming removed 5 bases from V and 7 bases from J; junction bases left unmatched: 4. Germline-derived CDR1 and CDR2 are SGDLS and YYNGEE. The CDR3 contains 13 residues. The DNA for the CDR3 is TGTGCCAGCAGTGGACAGGGTGGTGAAAAACTGTTTTTT. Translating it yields CASSGQGGEKLFF. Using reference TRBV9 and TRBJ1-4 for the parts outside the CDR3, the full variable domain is DSGVTQTPKHLITATGQRVTLRCSPRSGDLSVYWYQQSLDQGLQFLIQYYNGEERAKGNILERFSAQQFPDLHSELNLSSLELGDSALYFCASSGQGGEKLFFGSGTQLSVL.

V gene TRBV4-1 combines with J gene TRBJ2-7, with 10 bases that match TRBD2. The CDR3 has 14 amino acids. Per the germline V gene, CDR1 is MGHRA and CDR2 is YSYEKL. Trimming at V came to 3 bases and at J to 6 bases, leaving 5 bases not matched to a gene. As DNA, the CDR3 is TGCGCCAGCAGCCACAGCGGGAGGGCCGCCGAGCAGTACTTC. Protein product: CASSHSGRAAEQYF.

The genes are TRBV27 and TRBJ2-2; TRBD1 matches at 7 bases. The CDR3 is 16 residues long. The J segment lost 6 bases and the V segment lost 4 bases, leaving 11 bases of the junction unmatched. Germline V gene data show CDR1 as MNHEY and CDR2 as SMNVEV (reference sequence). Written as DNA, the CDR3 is TGTGCCAGCAGTTCCATGAGCCCCCAGGGGGCCGGGGAGCTGTTTTTT. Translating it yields CASSSMSPQGAGELFF.

The CDR3 spells CASGAPSYNEQFF. The CDR3 DNA reads as TGTGCCAGCGGGGCCCCCTCCTACAATGAGCAGTTCTTC. This chain connects TRBV6-5 to TRBJ2-1; D is possibly TRBD1 (5 bases). Looked up from germline, CDR1 is MNHEY and CDR2 is SVGAGI. V gave up 8 bases and J gave up 0 bases, with 8 bases separating them. This CDR3 is built from 13 residues.

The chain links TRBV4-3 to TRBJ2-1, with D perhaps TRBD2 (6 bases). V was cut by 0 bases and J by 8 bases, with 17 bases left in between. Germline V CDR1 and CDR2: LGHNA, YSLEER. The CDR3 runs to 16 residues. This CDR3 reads CASSQDRGGVRDEQFF. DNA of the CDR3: TGCGCCAGCAGCCAAGATCGAGGCGGGGTAAGAGATGAGCAGTTCTTC.

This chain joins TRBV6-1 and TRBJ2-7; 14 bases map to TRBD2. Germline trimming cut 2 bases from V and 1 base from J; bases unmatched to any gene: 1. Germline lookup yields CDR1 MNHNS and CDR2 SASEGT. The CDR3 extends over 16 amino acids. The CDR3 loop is CASSEWTSGGSYEQYF. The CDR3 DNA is TGTGCCAGCAGTGAATGGACTAGCGGGGGGTCCTACGAGCAGTACTTC.

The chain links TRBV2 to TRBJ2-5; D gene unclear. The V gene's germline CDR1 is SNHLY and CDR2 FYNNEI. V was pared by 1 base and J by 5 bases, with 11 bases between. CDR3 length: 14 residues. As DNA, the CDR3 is TGTGCCAGCAGTGAAGGGTACGGTTTTGAGACCCAGTACTTC. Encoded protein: CASSEGYGFETQYF.

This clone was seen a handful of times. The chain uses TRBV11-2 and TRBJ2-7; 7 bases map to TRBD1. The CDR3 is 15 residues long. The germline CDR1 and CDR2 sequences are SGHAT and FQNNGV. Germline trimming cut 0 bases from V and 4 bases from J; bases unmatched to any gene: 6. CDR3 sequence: CASSLDRDRRYEQYF. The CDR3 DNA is TGTGCCAGCAGCTTAGATCGGGACAGAAGATACGAGCAGTACTTC. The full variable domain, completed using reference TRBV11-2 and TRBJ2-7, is EAGVAQSPRYKIIEKRQSVAFWCNPISGHATLYWYQQILGQGPKLLIQFQNNGVVDDSQLPKDRFSAERLKGVDSTLKIQPAKLEDSAVYLCASSLDRDRRYEQYFGPGTRLTVT.

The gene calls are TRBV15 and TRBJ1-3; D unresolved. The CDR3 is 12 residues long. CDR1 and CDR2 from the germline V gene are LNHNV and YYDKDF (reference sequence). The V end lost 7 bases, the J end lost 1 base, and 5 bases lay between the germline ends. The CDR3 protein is CATTKSGNTIYF. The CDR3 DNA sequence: TGTGCCACCACCAAATCTGGAAACACCATATATTTT.

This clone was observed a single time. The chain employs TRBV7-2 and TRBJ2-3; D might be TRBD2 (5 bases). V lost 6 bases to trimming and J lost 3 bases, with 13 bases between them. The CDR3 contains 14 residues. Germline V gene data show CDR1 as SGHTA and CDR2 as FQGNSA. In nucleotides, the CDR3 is TGTGCCAGCAGTTCAGGACTCCCTACAGATACGCAGTATTTT. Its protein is CASSSGLPTDTQYF.

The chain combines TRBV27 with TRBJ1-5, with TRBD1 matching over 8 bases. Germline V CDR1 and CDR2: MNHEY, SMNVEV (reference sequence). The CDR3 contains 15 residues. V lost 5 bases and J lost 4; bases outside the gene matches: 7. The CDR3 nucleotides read TGTGCCAGCAGTGACACTGACAGGGGAAATCAGCCCCAGCATTTT. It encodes CASSDTDRGNQPQHF.

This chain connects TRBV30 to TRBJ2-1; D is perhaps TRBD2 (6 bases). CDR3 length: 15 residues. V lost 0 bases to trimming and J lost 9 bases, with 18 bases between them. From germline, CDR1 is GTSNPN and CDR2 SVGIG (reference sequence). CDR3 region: CAWSVYSGWGGEQFF. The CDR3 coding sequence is TGTGCCTGGAGTGTATATAGCGGATGGGGCGGTGAGCAGTTCTTC.

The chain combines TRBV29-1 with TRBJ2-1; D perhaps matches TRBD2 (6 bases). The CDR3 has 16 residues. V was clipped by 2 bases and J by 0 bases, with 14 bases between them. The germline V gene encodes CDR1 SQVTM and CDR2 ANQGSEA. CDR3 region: CSVEFRTTLSYNEQFF. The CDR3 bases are TGCAGCGTTGAATTTAGGACTACTCTCTCCTACAATGAGCAGTTCTTC.

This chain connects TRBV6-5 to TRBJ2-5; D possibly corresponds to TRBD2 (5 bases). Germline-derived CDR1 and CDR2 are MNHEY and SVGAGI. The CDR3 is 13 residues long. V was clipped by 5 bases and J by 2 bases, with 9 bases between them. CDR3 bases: TGTGCCAGCAGTACCCGAGGGCAAGAGACCCAGTACTTC. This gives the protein CASSTRGQETQYF.

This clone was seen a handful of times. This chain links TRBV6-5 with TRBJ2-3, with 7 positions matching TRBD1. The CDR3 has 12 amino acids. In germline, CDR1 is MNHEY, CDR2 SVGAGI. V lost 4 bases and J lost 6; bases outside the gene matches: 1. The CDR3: CASSSTGDTQYF. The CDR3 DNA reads TGTGCCAGCAGTTCGACAGGGGATACGCAGTATTTT.